A selection of T cell receptor beta chains follows, all from one sample in a study of T cell changes during pregnancy in multiple sclerosis. Generated by immunoSEQ multiplex PCR, the TCRdb table keeps only in-frame clones and is missing some. The table includes about 75,000 clones, around 94% detected once. The sample was CD4+ T cells from peripheral blood mononuclear cells, taken after pregnancy. The receptors come from a female donor with multiple sclerosis, enrolled in a pregnancy study. CDR3s include the opening cysteine and the closing phenylalanine or tryptophan. The D gene is left open where the match is weak. Not all rows give a size; the values are once, few, many and, for expanded clones, a class.

D: -
length: 14
size: -
J: TRBJ1-2
V: TRBV5-6
CDR3: CASSRTFSLYGYTF
DNA: TGTGCCAGCAGCCGGACATTTTCCCTCTATGGCTACACCTTC

D: TRBD1
length: 16
size: -
J: TRBJ1-1
V: TRBV19
CDR3: CASSIVWTGRDTEAFF
DNA: TGTGCCAGTAGTATAGTTTGGACAGGGAGGGACACTGAAGCTTTCTTT

D: -
length: 13
size: -
J: TRBJ1-1
V: TRBV30
CDR3: CAWGPTGRSEAFF
DNA: TGTGCCTGGGGACCCACAGGGCGGTCTGAAGCTTTCTTT

D: TRBD2
length: 13
size: -
J: TRBJ2-7
V: TRBV27
CDR3: CASTWRGSYEQYF
DNA: TGTGCCAGCACCTGGCGGGGGTCCTACGAGCAGTACTTC

D: TRBD1
length: 16
size: once
J: TRBJ1-4
V: TRBV28
CDR3: CASIPAQQGAREKLFF
DNA: TGTGCCAGCATCCCCGCCCAACAGGGGGCGCGGGAAAAACTGTTTTTT

D: -
length: 15
size: -
J: TRBJ2-4
V: TRBV19
CDR3: CASRVDSIAKNIQYF
DNA: TGTGCCAGTAGGGTTGACAGCATAGCCAAAAACATTCAGTACTTC

D: TRBD1
length: 17
size: -
J: TRBJ1-2
V: TRBV19
CDR3: CASSSTGTGRANYGYTF
DNA: TGTGCCAGTAGTAGCACCGGGACAGGACGAGCTAACTATGGCTACACCTTC

D: TRBD1
length: 15
size: -
J: TRBJ2-2
V: TRBV2
CDR3: CASSRHRGATGELFF
DNA: TGTGCCAGCAGTCGCCACAGGGGGGCCACCGGGGAGCTGTTTTTT

D: -
length: 15
size: -
J: TRBJ2-1
V: TRBV6-5
CDR3: CASKYWREDDNEQFF
DNA: TGTGCCAGCAAATATTGGCGGGAAGACGACAATGAGCAGTTCTTC

D: TRBD1
length: 15
size: -
J: TRBJ2-5
V: TRBV15
CDR3: CATSRDYRGVETQYF
DNA: TGTGCCACCAGCAGAGATTACAGGGGGGTAGAGACCCAGTACTTC

D: -
length: 13
size: -
J: TRBJ1-2
V: TRBV5-1
CDR3: CASSLAMAGGYTF
DNA: TGCGCCAGCAGCTTGGCCATGGCGGGCGGCTACACCTTC

D: TRBD2
length: 14
size: -
J: TRBJ2-1
V: TRBV9
CDR3: CASSVGGSSNEQFF
DNA: TGTGCCAGCAGCGTTGGCGGGAGTTCAAATGAGCAGTTCTTC

D: -
length: 10
size: -
J: TRBJ1-2
V: TRBV28
CDR3: CASSRGSYTF
DNA: TGTGCCAGCAGCCGCGGTAGCTACACCTTC

D: -
length: 17
size: -
J: TRBJ2-7
V: TRBV13
CDR3: CASSSTPGGGPSYEQYF
DNA: TGTGCCAGCAGCTCAACCCCAGGAGGCGGCCCCTCCTACGAGCAGTACTTC

D: TRBD1
length: 11
size: -
J: TRBJ2-7
V: TRBV12-5
CDR3: CASGQGNEQYF
DNA: TGTGCGAGTGGACAGGGGAACGAGCAGTACTTC

D: -
length: 16
size: -
J: TRBJ1-1
V: TRBV7-9
CDR3: CASSLVDWTVPFEAFF
DNA: TGTGCCAGCAGCTTAGTTGACTGGACAGTACCTTTTGAAGCTTTCTTT

D: TRBD1
length: 15
size: -
J: TRBJ1-2
V: TRBV6-5
CDR3: CASSYGGQGLNGYTF
DNA: TGTGCCAGCAGTTACGGGGGACAGGGGTTGAATGGCTACACCTTC

D: TRBD2
length: 14
size: -
J: TRBJ2-1
V: TRBV28
CDR3: CASSFFGRSGEQFF
DNA: TGTGCCAGCAGTTTCTTCGGGAGGTCGGGTGAGCAGTTCTTC

D: TRBD1
length: 14
size: -
J: TRBJ2-5
V: TRBV19
CDR3: CASSEDRDGETQYF
DNA: TGTGCCAGTAGTGAGGACAGGGATGGAGAGACCCAGTACTTC

D: TRBD1
length: 15
size: -
J: TRBJ2-7
V: TRBV27
CDR3: CASSLYLGQPYEQYF
DNA: TGTGCCAGCAGTTTATACCTGGGACAGCCCTACGAGCAGTACTTC

D: TRBD1
length: 14
size: once
J: TRBJ2-7
V: TRBV29-1
CDR3: CSVERDRGSYEQYF
DNA: TGCAGCGTTGAGAGGGACAGGGGTTCCTACGAGCAGTACTTC

D: -
length: 16
size: -
J: TRBJ2-7
V: TRBV10-2
CDR3: CATAARYRESTYEQYF
DNA: TGCGCCACCGCGGCCCGATACAGGGAATCGACCTACGAGCAGTACTTC

D: TRBD2
length: 16
size: -
J: TRBJ2-7
V: TRBV28
CDR3: CASSPGLAGGPHEQYF
DNA: TGTGCCAGCAGTCCGGGACTAGCGGGAGGGCCCCACGAGCAGTACTTC

D: TRBD2
length: 17
size: -
J: TRBJ2-4
V: TRBV5-1
CDR3: CASSQMTSGMVKNIQYF
DNA: TGCGCCAGCAGCCAAATGACTAGCGGGATGGTCAAAAACATTCAGTACTTC

D: -
length: 13
size: -
J: TRBJ2-2
V: TRBV2
CDR3: CASSQLNPGELFF
DNA: TGTGCCAGCAGCCAACTCAACCCCGGGGAGCTGTTTTTT

D: TRBD1
length: 15
size: -
J: TRBJ1-2
V: TRBV7-2
CDR3: CASSPQRAGGKGYTF
DNA: TGTGCCAGCAGCCCGCAGCGAGCAGGGGGAAAAGGCTACACCTTC

D: -
length: 13
size: -
J: TRBJ2-3
V: TRBV29-1
CDR3: CSVPDFYTDTQYF
DNA: TGCAGCGTACCGGACTTCTACACAGATACGCAGTATTTT

D: TRBD1
length: 15
size: -
J: TRBJ2-3
V: TRBV5-4
CDR3: CASRAGQDPTDTQYF
DNA: TGTGCCAGCAGGGCGGGACAGGATCCCACAGATACGCAGTATTTT

D: TRBD2
length: 16
size: -
J: TRBJ2-5
V: TRBV5-1
CDR3: CASSTIAGGVGETQYF
DNA: TGCGCCAGCAGCACCATAGCGGGAGGCGTAGGAGAGACCCAGTACTTC

D: -
length: 13
size: few
J: TRBJ1-5
V: TRBV2
CDR3: CASSEQGNQPQHF
DNA: TGTGCCAGCAGTGAGCAGGGGAATCAGCCCCAGCATTTT

D: -
length: 15
size: -
J: TRBJ2-1
V: TRBV28
CDR3: CASNPAGSSYNEQFF
DNA: TGTGCCAGCAACCCGGCGGGGAGCTCCTACAATGAGCAGTTCTTC

D: -
length: 14
size: -
J: TRBJ1-1
V: TRBV19
CDR3: CASSIYRDSTEAFF
DNA: TGTGCCAGTAGTATTTACAGGGATAGCACTGAAGCTTTCTTT

D: -
length: 17
size: -
J: TRBJ1-5
V: TRBV28
CDR3: CASSLWVGQGTNQPQHF
DNA: TGTGCCAGCAGTTTATGGGTAGGGCAGGGGACCAATCAGCCCCAGCATTTT

D: -
length: 15
size: -
J: TRBJ1-4
V: TRBV5-1
CDR3: CASSLRAGLVEKLFF
DNA: TGCGCCAGCAGCTTGAGGGCAGGGTTGGTTGAAAAACTGTTTTTT

D: -
length: 13
size: -
J: TRBJ2-1
V: TRBV5-8
CDR3: CASSLAIYNEQFF
DNA: TGTGCCAGCAGCCTAGCGATCTACAATGAGCAGTTCTTC

D: -
length: 13
size: -
J: TRBJ1-2
V: TRBV18
CDR3: CASSPLQGQGYTF
DNA: TGTGCCAGCTCACCCTTACAGGGTCAGGGCTACACCTTC

D: TRBD1
length: 16
size: -
J: TRBJ1-3
V: TRBV18
CDR3: CASSPRDRVTGNTIYF
DNA: TGTGCCAGCTCACCGCGGGACAGGGTCACTGGAAACACCATATATTTT

D: TRBD2
length: 13
size: -
J: TRBJ2-1
V: TRBV6-5
CDR3: CASIGTSYNEQFF
DNA: TGTGCCAGCATTGGGACTAGCTACAATGAGCAGTTCTTC

D: -
length: 11
size: -
J: TRBJ2-1
V: TRBV29-1
CDR3: CSVVPPYEQFF
DNA: TGCAGCGTTGTCCCCCCTTATGAGCAGTTCTTC

D: TRBD2
length: 16
size: -
J: TRBJ2-5
V: TRBV2
CDR3: CASDSSGAWNQETQYF
DNA: TGTGCCAGCGATTCTAGCGGGGCCTGGAACCAAGAGACCCAGTACTTC

D: TRBD2
length: 17
size: -
J: TRBJ2-7
V: TRBV18
CDR3: CASSPGAGGPGTPEQYF
DNA: TGTGCCAGCTCACCGGGAGCGGGAGGGCCCGGAACCCCCGAGCAGTACTTC

D: -
length: 16
size: -
J: TRBJ2-2
V: TRBV9
CDR3: CASSVATRRDTGELFF
DNA: TGTGCCAGCAGCGTAGCTACGAGGAGGGATACCGGGGAGCTGTTTTTT

D: TRBD2
length: 13
size: -
J: TRBJ2-3
V: TRBV10-3
CDR3: CATRTSGPFTQYF
DNA: TGTGCCACGAGGACTAGCGGGCCGTTTACGCAGTATTTT

D: -
length: 15
size: -
J: TRBJ1-2
V: TRBV6-6
CDR3: CASSYSLHRSNGYTF
DNA: TGTGCCAGCAGTTACTCTCTTCACAGGAGCAATGGCTACACCTTC

D: -
length: 14
size: -
J: TRBJ2-1
V: TRBV9
CDR3: CASSMQGLNNEQFF
DNA: TGTGCCAGCAGCATGCAGGGACTCAACAATGAGCAGTTCTTC

D: TRBD2
length: 18
size: few
J: TRBJ2-1
V: TRBV7-9
CDR3: CASSLPPRLAGSYNEQFF
DNA: TGTGCCAGCAGTCTCCCCCCTCGACTAGCGGGATCCTACAATGAGCAGTTCTTC

D: -
length: 14
size: once
J: TRBJ1-4
V: TRBV27
CDR3: CASSSLATNEKLFF
DNA: TGTGCCAGCAGTTCTCTTGCAACTAATGAAAAACTGTTTTTT

D: TRBD1
length: 15
size: -
J: TRBJ1-5
V: TRBV19
CDR3: CASRGQGAGNQPQHF
DNA: TGTGCCAGTAGGGGACAGGGGGCCGGCAATCAGCCCCAGCATTTT

D: -
length: 11
size: -
J: TRBJ2-1
V: TRBV20-1
CDR3: CSARGRLDQVF
DNA: TGCAGTGCTAGAGGGAGGCTAGATCAGGTCTTC

D: -
length: 16
size: -
J: TRBJ1-1
V: TRBV5-4
CDR3: CASSLAQWGGGTEAFF
DNA: TGTGCCAGCAGCTTGGCTCAGTGGGGCGGTGGCACTGAAGCTTTCTTT

D: TRBD1
length: 14
size: -
J: TRBJ1-1
V: TRBV29-1
CDR3: CSAKGGQGNTEAFF
DNA: TGCAGCGCTAAGGGGGGACAGGGGAACACTGAAGCTTTCTTT

D: TRBD2
length: 15
size: -
J: TRBJ2-7
V: TRBV5-4
CDR3: CASSLRGTSPYEQYF
DNA: TGTGCCAGCAGCTTGAGAGGGACTAGTCCCTACGAGCAGTACTTC

D: TRBD2
length: 12
size: -
J: TRBJ2-2
V: TRBV5-1
CDR3: CATSGRPGELFF
DNA: TGCGCCACTAGCGGGAGGCCCGGGGAGCTGTTTTTT

D: TRBD2
length: 13
size: -
J: TRBJ2-7
V: TRBV28
CDR3: CASGAGGLYEQYF
DNA: TGTGCCAGCGGGGCGGGAGGCCTCTACGAGCAGTACTTC